There are a few counts of the clone carrying this T cell receptor beta chain. No antigen is known for it. TCRdb reprocessed the reads with MiXCR, giving one entry per CDR3 protein. Among 800,000 to 950,000 distinct CDR3 sequences, approximately 32% were seen once, and the ten largest hold around 12%. This specimen comes from a study of T cell repertoires in cytomegalovirus infection. The length of the CDR3 is 16 residues. V lost 2 bases, J lost 0 bases, and 5 bases stayed unmatched. Germline values: CDR1 MNHNS, CDR2 SASEGT. Study-level results: The cumulative frequency of public TCR beta families distinguished individuals who carried CMV together with the relevant HLA.

Source: cultured CD8+ T cells from PBMCs, taken from culture after CMV antigen stimulation. The genes are TRBV6-1 and TRBJ1-2, with 8 positions matching TRBD1. The TCR originated in a human donor in good health (CMV status not recorded). Some clones in this sample may be carry-over from other donors' samples. The CDR3 reads CASSEFRGQANYGYTF. In DNA form, the CDR3 reads TGTGCCAGCAGTGAATTCAGGGGGCAAGCTAACTATGGCTACACCTTC.